This entry lists 7 T cell receptor beta chains sequenced from one sample in a study of beta chain features in type 1 diabetes. The sequenced template was cDNA made from the entire isolated RNA. Here immunoSEQ multiplex PCR was the method, and the copy in TCRdb shows in-frame clones only, minus some. Seen here are about 190,000 clones, approximately 8.1% observed once, and the top ten hold more than 0.75%. Overall study results and limits: When Type 1 diabetes patients were examined, their TCRB CDR3s proved moderately but significantly shorter in all four CD4+ subsets.

These receptors are not linked to any known antigen. The specimen sequenced was central memory CD4+ T cells from blood. All receptors come from a woman between 40 and 55 years old with type 1 diabetes.

The chain carries TRBV14 and TRBJ1-1; unclear D gene. V shed 3 bases and J shed 3 bases, with 11 bases lying between them. This CDR3 is 14 amino acids long. In germline, CDR1 is SGHDN, CDR2 FVKESK. Here the CDR3 reads CASSHGRRHTEAFF. CDR3 nucleotides: TGTGCCAGCAGCCACGGACGGAGGCACACTGAAGCTTTCTTT.

The sample holds a few counts of this clone. The chain is built from TRBV5-1 and TRBJ2-6; D possibly corresponds to TRBD2 (5 bases). The germline V and J ends were trimmed by 8 bases and 0 bases, with 15 bases remaining between them. CDR3 size: 16 residues. CDR1 is SGHRS, CDR2 YFSETQ, per germline. The CDR3 sequence is CASSPRTSSGANVLTF. In DNA, the CDR3 is TGCGCCAGTTCCCCCCGCACTAGCTCTGGGGCCAACGTCCTGACTTTC.

The CDR3 is CASSLGRVRGYGEQFF. The CDR3 DNA reads as TGTGCCAGCAGCCTCGGGAGGGTGCGGGGGTATGGTGAGCAGTTCTTC. This chain uses TRBV27 with TRBJ2-1, with TRBD2 identical over 8 bases. V was pared by 6 bases and J by 9 bases, with 16 bases of the junction left unmatched. Looked up from germline, CDR1 is MNHEY and CDR2 is SMNVEV (reference sequence). The CDR3 runs 16 residues.

This clone was recorded a few times. This sequence joins TRBV7-3 and TRBJ2-1; 9 bases agree with TRBD2. The CDR3 has 13 amino acids. V dropped 8 bases and J dropped 7; count of bases not matched to a gene: 6. Germline CDR1 SGHTA, CDR2 FQGTGA. The CDR3 loop reads CASGAGGPNEQFF. In nucleotides, the CDR3 is TGTGCCAGCGGTGCGGGAGGGCCTAATGAGCAGTTCTTC.

This clone was seen more than once but under ten times. The chain has TRBV6-6 and TRBJ1-2; weak D call: TRBD1 (5 bases). Trimming pared 7 bases from V and 8 bases from J, leaving 17 bases between. In germline, CDR1 is MNHNY, CDR2 SVGAGI (reference sequence). CDR3 length: 13 amino acids. The CDR3 bases are TGTGCCAGCAACGGAGGGGCTGGCAACGGCTACACCTTC. Translation: CASNGGAGNGYTF.

This clone was seen a handful of times. V usage is TRBV4-3 and J usage is TRBJ2-1; 8 bases are a match to TRBD1. The J segment lost 3 bases and the V segment lost 0 bases, leaving 1 base of the junction unmatched. Germline V gene data show CDR1 as LGHNA and CDR2 as YSLEER. This CDR3 spans 15 amino acids. CDR3 amino acids: CASSQDGQGYNEQFF. CDR3 DNA: TGCGCCAGCAGCCAAGATGGACAGGGCTACAATGAGCAGTTCTTC.

This clone was detected only a few times. The chain combines TRBV18 with TRBJ1-1; D is unresolved. Germline loops: CDR1 KGHSH, CDR2 LQKENI. The CDR3 spans 13 residues. Trimming left V 1 base short and J 5 bases short, with 8 bases between. Written as DNA, the CDR3 is TGTGCCAGCTCACCACGTGCAGGAACTGAAGCTTTCTTT. This translates into CASSPRAGTEAFF. Supplemented by reference TRBV18 and TRBJ1-1, the full variable domain reads NAGVMQNPRHLVRRRGQEARLRCSPMKGHSHVYWYRQLPEEGLKFMVYLQKENIIDESGMPKERFSAEFPKEGPSILRIQQVVRGDSAAYFCASSPRAGTEAFFGQGTRLTVV.